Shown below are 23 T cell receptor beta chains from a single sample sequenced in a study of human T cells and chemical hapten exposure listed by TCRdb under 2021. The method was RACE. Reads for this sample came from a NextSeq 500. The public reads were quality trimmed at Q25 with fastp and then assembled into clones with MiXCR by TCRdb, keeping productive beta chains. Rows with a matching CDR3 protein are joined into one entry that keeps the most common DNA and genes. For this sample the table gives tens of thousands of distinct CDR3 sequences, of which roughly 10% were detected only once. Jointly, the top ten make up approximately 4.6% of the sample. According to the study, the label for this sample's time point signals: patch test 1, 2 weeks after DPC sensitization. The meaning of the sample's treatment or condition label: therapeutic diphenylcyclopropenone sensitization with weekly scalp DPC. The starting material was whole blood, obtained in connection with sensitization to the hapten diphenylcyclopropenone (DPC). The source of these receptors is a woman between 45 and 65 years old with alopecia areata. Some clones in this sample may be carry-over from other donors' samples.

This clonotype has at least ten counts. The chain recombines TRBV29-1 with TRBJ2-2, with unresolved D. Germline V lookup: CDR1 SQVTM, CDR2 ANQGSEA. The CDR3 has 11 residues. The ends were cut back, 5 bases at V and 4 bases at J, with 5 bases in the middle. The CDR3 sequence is CSVWVTGELFF. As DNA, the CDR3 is TGCAGCGTTTGGGTCACCGGGGAGCTGTTTTTT.

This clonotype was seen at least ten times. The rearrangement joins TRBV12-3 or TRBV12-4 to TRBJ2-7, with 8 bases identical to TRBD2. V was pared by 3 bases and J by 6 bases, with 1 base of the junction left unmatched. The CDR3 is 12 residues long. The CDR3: CASSFGGGEQYF. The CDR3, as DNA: TGTGCCAGCAGTTTCGGGGGGGGCGAGCAGTACTTC.

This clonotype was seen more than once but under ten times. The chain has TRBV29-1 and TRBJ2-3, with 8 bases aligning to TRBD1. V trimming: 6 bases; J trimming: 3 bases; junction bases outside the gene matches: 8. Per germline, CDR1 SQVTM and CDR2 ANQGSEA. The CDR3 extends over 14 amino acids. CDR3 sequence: CSVSPQGVTDTQYF. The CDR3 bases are TGCAGCGTAAGCCCACAGGGGGTAACAGATACGCAGTATTTT.

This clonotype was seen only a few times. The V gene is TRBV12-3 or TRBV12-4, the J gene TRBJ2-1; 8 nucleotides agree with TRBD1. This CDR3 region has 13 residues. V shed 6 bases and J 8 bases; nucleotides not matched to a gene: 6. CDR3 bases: TGTGCCAGCAGCCGGGGACAGGTTGATGAGCAGTTCTTC. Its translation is CASSRGQVDEQFF.

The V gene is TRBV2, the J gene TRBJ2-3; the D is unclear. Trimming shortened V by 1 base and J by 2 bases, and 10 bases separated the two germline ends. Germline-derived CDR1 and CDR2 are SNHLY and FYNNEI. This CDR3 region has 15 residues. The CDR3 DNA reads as TGTGCCAGCAGTGAAGAGACGACGTACACAGATACGCAGTATTTT. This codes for CASSEETTYTDTQYF.

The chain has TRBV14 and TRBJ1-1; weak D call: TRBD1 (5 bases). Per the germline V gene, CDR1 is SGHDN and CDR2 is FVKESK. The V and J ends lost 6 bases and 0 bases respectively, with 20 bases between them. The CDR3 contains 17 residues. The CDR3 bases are TGTGCCAGCAGTCCTTTAAGACCGGGACCGATGAACACTGAAGCTTTCTTT. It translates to CASSPLRPGPMNTEAFF.

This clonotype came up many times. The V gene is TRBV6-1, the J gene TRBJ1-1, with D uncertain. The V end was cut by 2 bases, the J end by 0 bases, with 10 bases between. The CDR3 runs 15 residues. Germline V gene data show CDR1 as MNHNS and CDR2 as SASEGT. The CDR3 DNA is TGTGCCAGCAGTGAATTTCTCCAGTTGAACACTGAAGCTTTCTTT. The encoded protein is CASSEFLQLNTEAFF.

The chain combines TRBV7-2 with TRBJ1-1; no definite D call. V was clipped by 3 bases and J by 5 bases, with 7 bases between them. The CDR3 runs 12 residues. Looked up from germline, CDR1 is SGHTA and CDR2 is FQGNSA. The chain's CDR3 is CASSLVWTEAFF. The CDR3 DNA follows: TGTGCCAGCAGCTTGGTATGGACTGAAGCTTTCTTT.

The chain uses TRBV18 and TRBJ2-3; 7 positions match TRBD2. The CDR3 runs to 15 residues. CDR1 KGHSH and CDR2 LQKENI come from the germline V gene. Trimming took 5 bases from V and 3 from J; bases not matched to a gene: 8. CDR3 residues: CASSSIQGGTDTQYF. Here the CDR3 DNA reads TGTGCCAGCTCAAGTATCCAGGGAGGGACAGATACGCAGTATTTT.

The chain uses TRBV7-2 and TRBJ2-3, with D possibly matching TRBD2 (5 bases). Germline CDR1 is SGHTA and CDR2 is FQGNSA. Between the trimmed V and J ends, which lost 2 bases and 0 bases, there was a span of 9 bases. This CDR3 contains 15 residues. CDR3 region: CASSLYGGSTDTQYF. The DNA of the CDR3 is TGTGCCAGCAGCTTATACGGCGGGAGCACAGATACGCAGTATTTT.

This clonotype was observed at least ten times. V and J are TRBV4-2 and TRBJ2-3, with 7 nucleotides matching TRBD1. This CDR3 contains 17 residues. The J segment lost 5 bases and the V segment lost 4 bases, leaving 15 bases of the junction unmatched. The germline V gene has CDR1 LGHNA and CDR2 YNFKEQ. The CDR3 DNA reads TGTGCCAGCAGCCCTTATGATATTACAGGGGTCGGAGATACGCAGTATTTT. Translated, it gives CASSPYDITGVGDTQYF.

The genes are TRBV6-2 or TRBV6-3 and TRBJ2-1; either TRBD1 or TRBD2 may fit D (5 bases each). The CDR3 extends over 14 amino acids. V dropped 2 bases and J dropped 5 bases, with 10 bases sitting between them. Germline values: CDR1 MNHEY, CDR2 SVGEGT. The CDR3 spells CASSYGGRDNEQFF. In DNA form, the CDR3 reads TGTGCCAGCAGTTACGGGGGTAGGGACAATGAGCAGTTCTTC.

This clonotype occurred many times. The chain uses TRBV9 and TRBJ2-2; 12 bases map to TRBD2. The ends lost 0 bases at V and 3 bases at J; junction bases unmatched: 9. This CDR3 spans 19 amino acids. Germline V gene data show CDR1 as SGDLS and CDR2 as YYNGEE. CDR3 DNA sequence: TGTGCCAGCAGCGTAGTCGGGACTAGCGGGCAATATCACACCGGGGAGCTGTTTTTT. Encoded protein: CASSVVGTSGQYHTGELFF.

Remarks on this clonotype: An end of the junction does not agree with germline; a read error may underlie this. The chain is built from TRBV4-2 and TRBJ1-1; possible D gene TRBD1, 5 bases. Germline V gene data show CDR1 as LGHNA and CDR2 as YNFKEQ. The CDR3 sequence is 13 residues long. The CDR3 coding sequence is TGTGCCAGCAGCACCCAGATGGGACCTGAAGTTTTCTTT. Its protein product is CASSTQMGPEVFF.

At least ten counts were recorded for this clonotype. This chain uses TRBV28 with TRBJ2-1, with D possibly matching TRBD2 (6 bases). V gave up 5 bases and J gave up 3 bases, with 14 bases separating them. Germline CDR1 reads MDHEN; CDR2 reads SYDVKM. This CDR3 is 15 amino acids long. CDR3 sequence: CASSPPRGYYNEQFF. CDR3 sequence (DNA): TGTGCCAGCAGTCCCCCCCGGGGGTACTACAATGAGCAGTTCTTC. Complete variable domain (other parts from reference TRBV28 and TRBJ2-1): DVKVTQSSRYLVKRTGEKVFLECVQDMDHENMFWYRQDPGLGLRLIYFSYDVKMKEKGDIPEGYSVSREKKERFSLILESASTNQTSMYLCASSPPRGYYNEQFFGPGTRLTVL.

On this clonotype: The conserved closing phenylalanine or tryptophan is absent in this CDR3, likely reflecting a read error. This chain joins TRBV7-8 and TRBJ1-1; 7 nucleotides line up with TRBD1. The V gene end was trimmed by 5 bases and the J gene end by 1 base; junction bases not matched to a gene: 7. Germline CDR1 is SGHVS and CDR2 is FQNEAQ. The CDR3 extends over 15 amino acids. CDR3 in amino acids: CASSRGTAQNTEAFL. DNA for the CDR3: TGTGCCAGCAGCCGGGGGACAGCCCAGAACACTGAAGCTTTCCTT.

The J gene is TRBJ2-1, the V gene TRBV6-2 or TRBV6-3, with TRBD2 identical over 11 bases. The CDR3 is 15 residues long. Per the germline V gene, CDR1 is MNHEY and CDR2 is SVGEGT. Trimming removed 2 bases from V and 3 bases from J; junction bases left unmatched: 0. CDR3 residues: CASSYLAGGYNEQFF. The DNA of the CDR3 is TGTGCCAGCAGTTACCTAGCGGGGGGCTACAATGAGCAGTTCTTC.

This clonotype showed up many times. CDR3 nucleotide sequence: TGTGCCTGGAGCCCCGCCCGGACAGGGGCGGAAGAGACCCAGTACTTC. As protein: CAWSPARTGAEETQYF. The chain carries TRBV30 and TRBJ2-5; 9 bases are shared with TRBD1. This CDR3 region has 16 residues. Germline assignment: CDR1 GTSNPN and CDR2 SVGIG (reference sequence). Trimming removed 3 bases from V and 3 bases from J; junction bases left unmatched: 11.

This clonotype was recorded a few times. CDR3 residues: CASSIRRREQYF. DNA for the CDR3: TGTGCCAGCAGTATTAGACGGCGCGAGCAGTACTTC. The chain uses TRBV12-3 or TRBV12-4 and TRBJ2-7; D ambiguous. The CDR3 consists of 12 residues. The V gene lost 5 bases and the J gene lost 6 bases, with 11 bases spanning the gap.

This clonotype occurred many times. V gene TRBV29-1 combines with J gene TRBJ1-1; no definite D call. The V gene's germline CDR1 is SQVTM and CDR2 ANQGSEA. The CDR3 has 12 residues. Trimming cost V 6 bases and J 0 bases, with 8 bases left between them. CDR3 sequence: CSVVGMNTEAFF. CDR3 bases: TGCAGCGTGGTGGGTATGAACACTGAAGCTTTCTTT. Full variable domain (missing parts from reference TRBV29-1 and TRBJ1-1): SAVISQKPSRDICQRGTSLTIQCQVDSQVTMMFWYRQQPGQSLTLIATANQGSEATYESGFVIDKFPISRPNLTFSTLTVSNMSPEDSSIYLCSVVGMNTEAFFGQGTRLTVV.

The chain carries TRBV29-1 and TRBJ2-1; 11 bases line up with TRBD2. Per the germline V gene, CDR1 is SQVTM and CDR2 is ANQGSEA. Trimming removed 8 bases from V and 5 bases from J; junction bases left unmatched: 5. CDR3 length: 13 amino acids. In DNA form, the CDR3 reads TGCAGCACACTAGCGGGGGATAACAATGAGCAGTTCTTC. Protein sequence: CSTLAGDNNEQFF.

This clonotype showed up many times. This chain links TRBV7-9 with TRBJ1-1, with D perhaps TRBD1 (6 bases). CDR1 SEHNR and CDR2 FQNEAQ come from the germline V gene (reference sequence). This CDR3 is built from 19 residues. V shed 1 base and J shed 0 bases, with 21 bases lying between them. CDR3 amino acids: CASSLGPPQAGAMNTEAFF. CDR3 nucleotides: TGTGCCAGCAGCTTAGGCCCACCCCAGGCGGGGGCAATGAACACTGAAGCTTTCTTT. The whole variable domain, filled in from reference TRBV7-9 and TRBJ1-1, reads DTGVSQNPRHKITKRGQNVTFRCDPISEHNRLYWYRQTLGQGPEFLTYFQNEAQLEKSRLLSDRFSAERPKGSFSTLEIQRTEQGDSAMYLCASSLGPPQAGAMNTEAFFGQGTRLTVV.

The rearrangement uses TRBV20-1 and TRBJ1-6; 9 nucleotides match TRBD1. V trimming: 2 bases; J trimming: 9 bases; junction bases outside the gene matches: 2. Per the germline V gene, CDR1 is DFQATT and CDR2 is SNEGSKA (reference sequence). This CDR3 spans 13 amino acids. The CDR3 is CSARRQGVSPLHF. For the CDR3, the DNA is TGCAGTGCTAGAAGACAGGGGGTTTCACCCCTCCACTTT.